The rows below give T cell receptor beta chains drawn from one sample of a study of blood T cell repertoires in COVID-19. Produced via immunoSEQ multiplex PCR; TCRdb's table is partial and in-frame only. The sample has 200,000 to 250,000 clones, roughly 89% seen once. Sequencing used peripheral blood. The receptors stem from a man aged 25 to 40 who had recovered from COVID-19. Each CDR3 is given with its conserved first and last residue. The D gene is left open where the match is weak. Clone size, where shown, is once, few, many, or a class for clones that have expanded.

V	size	D	J	DNA	CDR3
TRBV6-6	NA	TRBD1	TRBJ1-1	TGTGCCAGCAGGGGACAGGGCAGGGGCACTGAAGCTTTCTTT	CASRGQGRGTEAFF
TRBV29-1	once	NA	TRBJ2-2	TGCAGCGTCGCACGGGACTGGCCTCCGAACACCGGGGAGCTGTTTTTT	CSVARDWPPNTGELFF
TRBV5-6	NA	NA	TRBJ2-5	TGTGCCAGCAGCCTGGGGGGGACAGACCTTCAAGAGACCCAGTACTTC	CASSLGGTDLQETQYF
TRBV30	NA	NA	TRBJ2-3	TGTGCCTGGAGTTCGCTACTGGCTGGACTTACAGCAGATACGCAGTATTTT	CAWSSLLAGLTADTQYF
TRBV4-2	once	TRBD1	TRBJ1-2	TGTGCCAGCAGCCAAGATTCAGACAGGGTCTATGGCTACACCTTC	CASSQDSDRVYGYTF
TRBV6-5	NA	TRBD1	TRBJ1-5	TGTGCCAGCAGTTTGTCGACAGGGGATAGCAATCAGCCCCAGCATTTT	CASSLSTGDSNQPQHF
TRBV5-4	NA	NA	TRBJ2-2	TGTGCCAGCAGCTTTCTAGTGGACGGGGAGCTGTTTTTT	CASSFLVDGELFF
TRBV9	once	NA	TRBJ1-5	TGTGCCAGCAGCACACAGGGCTGGCAGCCCCAGCATTTT	CASSTQGWQPQHF
TRBV5-5	NA	NA	TRBJ1-1	TGTGCCAGCAGCTTGTTTAGCTCAAACACTGAAGCTTTCTTT	CASSLFSSNTEAFF
TRBV25-1	NA	NA	TRBJ1-2	TGTGCCAGCAGCCTCCCGCAGGGGCTAGGCGGCTACACCTTC	CASSLPQGLGGYTF
TRBV5-1	NA	TRBD1	TRBJ2-7	TGCGCCAGCAGCTCCGGGACAGTTTACGAGCAGTACTTC	CASSSGTVYEQYF
TRBV9	NA	NA	TRBJ2-2	TGTGCCAGCAGCGTAGGGGGACAGAACACCGGGGAGCTGTTTTTT	CASSVGGQNTGELFF
TRBV21-1	NA	NA	TRBJ2-5	TGTGCCAGCAGCACCCGCCTAGGTCCTCAAGAGACCCAGTACTTC	CASSTRLGPQETQYF
TRBV5-1	NA	TRBD1	TRBJ2-2	TGCGCCAGCAGCTTATGGAGAGGACAGGCTCGGACCGGGGAGCTGTTTTTT	CASSLWRGQARTGELFF
TRBV11-2	once	TRBD1	TRBJ2-1	TGTGCCAGCAGCCACGGGACAGGGAGCTACAATGAGCAGTTCTTC	CASSHGTGSYNEQFF
TRBV7-9	many	NA	TRBJ1-5	TGTGCCAGCAGCCCCTATCCCGACCCTCGAGGATCGCCCCAGCATTTT	CASSPYPDPRGSPQHF
TRBV10-3	NA	NA	TRBJ1-6	TGTGCCATCAGTGGTCAGGCCCAGAGCTCCTATAATTCACCCCTCCACTTT	CAISGQAQSSYNSPLHF
TRBV6-5	NA	TRBD1	TRBJ2-4	TGTGCCAGCAGGGCAGATAACGCGGACAGGGAAGTCTTC	CASRADNADREVF
TRBV10-3	NA	NA	TRBJ1-5	TGTGCCATCAGTGAGGCACGTAACGGGTATCAGCCCCAGCATTTT	CAISEARNGYQPQHF
TRBV6-1	once	NA	TRBJ1-2	TGTGCCAGCAGTGAAGTCGGGGGAGACCTCCTCTATGGCTACACCTTC	CASSEVGGDLLYGYTF
TRBV10-3	NA	NA	TRBJ2-1	TGTGCCATCAGTGATAGTGCCTCCTACAATGAGCAGTTCTTC	CAISDSASYNEQFF
TRBV5-5	NA	NA	TRBJ2-7	TGTGCCAGCAGCTTGGTTGGAGCCTACTACGAGCAGTACTTC	CASSLVGAYYEQYF
TRBV4-1	NA	TRBD1	TRBJ2-7	TGCGCCAGCAGCCGCGGGACAGGGGCGGAGAAGGAGCAGTACTTC	CASSRGTGAEKEQYF
TRBV9	NA	NA	TRBJ1-5	TGTGCCAGCAGCGTAGCCGGGAGGCAGGGTAATCAGCCCCAGCATTTT	CASSVAGRQGNQPQHF
TRBV7-9	NA	TRBD2	TRBJ2-3	TGTGCCAGCAGAGGGAGGGAGGGAGGCACAGATACGCAGTATTTT	CASRGREGGTDTQYF
TRBV10-3	NA	NA	TRBJ1-1	TGTGCCATCAGTGAGTTAGGCACTACCCGGGGTATGAACACTGAAGCTTTCTTT	CAISELGTTRGMNTEAFF
TRBV9	once	TRBD1	TRBJ1-2	TGTGCCAGCAGCGAACCCCGGGACAGGGTTTTCTATGGCTACACCTTC	CASSEPRDRVFYGYTF
TRBV7-9	NA	TRBD2	TRBJ2-3	TGTGCCAGCAGTCATTTACCTAGCGGGGGGTTAGTGAGCACAGATACGCAGTATTTT	CASSHLPSGGLVSTDTQYF
TRBV6-5	NA	NA	TRBJ2-7	TGTGCCAGCAGTTATGGAGGGGACCCCTACGAGCAGTACTTC	CASSYGGDPYEQYF
TRBV2	NA	NA	TRBJ2-3	TGTGCCAGCAGCCTAGAGTTCACAGATACGCAGTATTTT	CASSLEFTDTQYF
TRBV6-4	NA	TRBD1	TRBJ1-2	TGTGCCAGCAGTGAACAACACTATACAGGGGGGGGTAAGAGGACCTTC	CASSEQHYTGGGKRTF
TRBV10-2	NA	NA	TRBJ1-4	TGCGCCAGCAGTGAGTCAGGGGGAGAAGAAAAACTGTTTTTT	CASSESGGEEKLFF
TRBV7-2	NA	NA	TRBJ2-1	TGTGCCAGCAGCTTCCTAGAGGTCGGTGAGCAGTTCTTC	CASSFLEVGEQFF